The source of this T cell receptor beta chain is a study of shared clonotypes between healthy human individuals. Study overall: The study enrolled two women and a few men aged 18 to 49. CD4 naive and memory got three plates each, CD8 naive two, CD8 memory one.

Overall study findings and caveats: Estimated richness values were generally larger in naive subsets than in memory subsets. Large depth notwithstanding, sorted-subset sequencing proved incomplete by rarefaction.

Profiling relied on immunoSEQ multiplex PCR, and the TCRdb table lists in-frame clones only, not all of them. Here the sample spans more than 600,000 clones, about 90% being singletons. Germline CDR1 reads SGHRS; CDR2 reads YFSETQ. The CDR3 consists of 15 residues. Trimming stripped 3 bases from V and 1 base from J, with 13 bases between. A note on this clone: Its specificity is not known.

Terminally differentiated effector memory CD45RA+ cells were excluded by CCR7 positive selection of CD45RO-negative cells. Sequenced: naive CD8+ T cells sorted from blood. The origin of this receptor is a man aged 25 to 40 in good health. V and J are TRBV5-1 and TRBJ2-5; maybe TRBD1 (5 bases). The CDR3 sequence is CASSYALQAQETQYF. The CDR3 bases are TGCGCCAGCAGCTACGCTCTACAGGCCCAAGAGACCCAGTACTTC.